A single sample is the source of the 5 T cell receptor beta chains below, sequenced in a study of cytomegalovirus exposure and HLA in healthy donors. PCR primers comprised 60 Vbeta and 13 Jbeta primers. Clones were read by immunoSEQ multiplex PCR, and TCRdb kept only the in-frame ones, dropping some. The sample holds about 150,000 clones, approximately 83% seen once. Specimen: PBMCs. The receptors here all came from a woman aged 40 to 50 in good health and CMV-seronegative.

CDR3 region: CASSDQGNTEAFF. In DNA form, the CDR3 reads TGTGCCAGCAGTGACCAGGGGAACACTGAAGCTTTCTTT. The chain recombines TRBV6-1 with TRBJ1-1; TRBD1 might be the D (5 bases). Between the trimmed V and J ends, which lost 3 bases and 1 base, there was a span of 6 bases. CDR1 is MNHNS and CDR2 is SASEGT in the germline V gene. This CDR3 spans 13 amino acids.

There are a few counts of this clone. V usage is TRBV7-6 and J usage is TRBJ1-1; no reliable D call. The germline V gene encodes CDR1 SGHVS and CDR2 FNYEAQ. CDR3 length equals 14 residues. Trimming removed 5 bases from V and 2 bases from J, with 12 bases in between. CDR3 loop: CASSLHSINTEAFF. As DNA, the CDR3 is TGTGCCAGCAGCCTACACAGCATAAACACTGAAGCTTTCTTT.

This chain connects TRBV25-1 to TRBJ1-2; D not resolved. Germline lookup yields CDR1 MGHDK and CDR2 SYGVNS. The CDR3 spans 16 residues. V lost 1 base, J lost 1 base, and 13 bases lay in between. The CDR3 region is CASSEFTTAGNYGYTF. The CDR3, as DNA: TGTGCCAGCAGTGAATTTACGACGGCGGGTAACTATGGCTACACCTTC.

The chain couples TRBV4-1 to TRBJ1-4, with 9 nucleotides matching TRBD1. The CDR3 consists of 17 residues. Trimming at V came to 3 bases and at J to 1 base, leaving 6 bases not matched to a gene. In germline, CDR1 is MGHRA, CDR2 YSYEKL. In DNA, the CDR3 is TGCGCCAGCAGCCATACAGGGGGCAGGGTAACTAATGAAAAACTGTTTTTT. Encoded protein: CASSHTGGRVTNEKLFF.

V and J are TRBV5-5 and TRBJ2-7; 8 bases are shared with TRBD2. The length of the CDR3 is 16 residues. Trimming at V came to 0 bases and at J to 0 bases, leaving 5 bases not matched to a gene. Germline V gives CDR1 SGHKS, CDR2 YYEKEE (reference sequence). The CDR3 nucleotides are TGTGCCAGCAGCTTGGTTAGCGGGGCGTTCTCCTACGAGCAGTACTTC. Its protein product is CASSLVSGAFSYEQYF. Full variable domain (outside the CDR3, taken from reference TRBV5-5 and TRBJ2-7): DAGVTQSPTHLIKTRGQQVTLRCSPISGHKSVSWYQQVLGQGPQFIFQYYEKEERGRGNFPDRFSARQFPNYSSELNVNALLLGDSALYLCASSLVSGAFSYEQYFGPGTRLTVT.